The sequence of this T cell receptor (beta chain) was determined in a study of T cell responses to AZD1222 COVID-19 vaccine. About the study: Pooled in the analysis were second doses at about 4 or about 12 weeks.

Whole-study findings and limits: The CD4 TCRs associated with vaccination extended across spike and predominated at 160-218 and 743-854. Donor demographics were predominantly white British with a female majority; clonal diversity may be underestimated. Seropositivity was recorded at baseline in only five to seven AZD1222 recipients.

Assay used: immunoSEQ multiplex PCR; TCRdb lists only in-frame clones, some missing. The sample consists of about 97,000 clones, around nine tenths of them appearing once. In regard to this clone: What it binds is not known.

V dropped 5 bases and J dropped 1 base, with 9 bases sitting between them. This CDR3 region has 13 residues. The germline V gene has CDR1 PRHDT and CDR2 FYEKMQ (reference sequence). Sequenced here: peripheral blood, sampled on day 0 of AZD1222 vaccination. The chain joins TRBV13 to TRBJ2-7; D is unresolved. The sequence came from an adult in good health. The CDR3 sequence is CASSPRLSYEQYF. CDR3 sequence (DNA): TGTGCCAGCAGCCCCCGTTTATCCTACGAGCAGTACTTC.